What follows describes a single T cell receptor (beta chain). Its antigen is unidentified. Sequenced by immunoSEQ multiplex PCR; TCRdb stores in-frame clones only, minus some. In the table there are roughly 4,700 clones, over 60% of which are singletons. This record belongs to a study of T cells after posttransplantation cyclophosphamide. Findings and caveats of the study: Donor-recipient repertoire similarity was low at 1-2 months, rising over year one. Recipient CMV seropositivity and CMV reactivation strongly tracked TRB clonality. Tissue-infiltrating T cells from skin or gut overlapped little with blood T cells.

Cyclophosphamide on days +3 and +4 followed busulfan-fludarabine conditioning and a marrow graft. The germline gives CDR1 GTSNPN, CDR2 SVGIG (reference sequence). This CDR3 has 15 amino acids. The trim removed 2 bases at V and 10 bases at J, leaving 14 bases unmatched. The V and J genes are TRBV30 and TRBJ2-1; the match to TRBD1 covers 7 bases. This TCR came from a male patient between 35 and 55 years old who received an allogeneic stem cell transplant from a related donor, was CMV-positive, and had acute and chronic GVHD. Some T cells may trace back to the graft donor. Sample: PBMCs, taken after allogeneic stem cell transplant with posttransplant cyclophosphamide. CDR3 nucleotide sequence: TGTGCCTGGAGTTTCCGGGACAGAGACCTTCAAGAGCAGTTCTTC. Translation: CAWSFRDRDLQEQFF.